The 32 T cell receptor beta chains in this list originate from one sample, sequenced in a study of Graves' ophthalmopathy and Graves' hyperthyroidism. Amplified TCR beta CDR3 regions were obtained using RNA transcripts as template. RT-PCR with HTBI primers came first, then second-round multiplex PCR. One entry per CDR3 protein results from TCRdb running MiXCR on the multiplex PCR reads. The table records about 210,000 distinct CDR3 sequences, around 28% of them present only once. Source material: peripheral blood. These receptors originate from a man aged 45 to 65 with Graves' ophthalmopathy.

This clonotype has a count of ten or more. V is TRBV12-3 or TRBV12-4 and J is TRBJ2-7; 11 bases are a match to TRBD1. The CDR3 runs 14 residues. J was trimmed by 5 bases and V by 5 bases; bases with no gene match: 5. The CDR3 sequence is CASSKGQGANEQYF. The CDR3 DNA sequence: TGTGCCAGCAGTAAAGGACAGGGGGCTAACGAGCAGTACTTC.

At least ten counts were recorded for this clonotype. The chain has TRBV4-3 and TRBJ2-3; D is perhaps TRBD2 (5 bases). The CDR3 has 14 residues. Germline CDR1 and CDR2: LGHNA and YSLEER. Trimming took off 3 bases at V and 8 bases at J, with 15 bases between the two ends. The CDR3 protein is CASSQGEGFSTQYF. Here the CDR3 DNA reads TGCGCCAGCAGCCAGGGAGAGGGTTTCAGTACGCAGTATTTT.

This rearrangement joins TRBV6-1 to TRBJ2-3, with 7 nucleotides matching TRBD2. The CDR3 is made up of 12 amino acids. Germline assignment: CDR1 MNHNS and CDR2 SASEGT. V shed 11 bases and J 2 bases; nucleotides not matched to a gene: 4. The CDR3 DNA reads as TGTGCCGTAGGGACTAACACAGATACGCAGTATTTT. Protein sequence: CAVGTNTDTQYF.

In its sample, this clonotype was seen many times. V usage is TRBV6-1 and J usage is TRBJ2-7; maybe TRBD1 (7 bases). Deletions cut 6 bases from V and 4 bases from J, with 16 bases between. Germline CDR1 and CDR2: MNHNS and SASEGT. CDR3 length equals 14 residues. CDR3 in amino acids: CASRLMRDSYEQYF. The CDR3 DNA reads TGTGCCAGCAGGCTGATGCGGGACAGTTACGAGCAGTACTTC.

This clonotype occurred a few times. The CDR3 nucleotides read TGTGCCTGGAGCGCTACGGGGTTCTATGGCTACACCTTC. It yields the protein CAWSATGFYGYTF. This sequence joins TRBV30 and TRBJ1-2; D gene ambiguous. CDR1 and CDR2 from the germline V gene are GTSNPN and SVGIG (reference sequence). This CDR3 has 13 amino acids. The V end was cut by 3 bases, the J end by 4 bases, with 12 bases between.

This clonotype was detected ten times or more. This chain joins TRBV30 and TRBJ2-7; maybe TRBD1 (5 bases). Germline CDR1 GTSNPN, CDR2 SVGIG (reference sequence). The CDR3 length is 11 residues. V lost 4 bases, J lost 6 bases, and 10 bases lay in between. The CDR3 coding sequence is TGTGCCTGGACAGGGTATGGCGAGCAGTACTTC. The encoded protein is CAWTGYGEQYF.

The V call is TRBV13, the J call TRBJ2-5; D call uncertain. The CDR3 consists of 16 residues. V lost 2 bases and J lost 1, with 14 bases in between. The germline V gene encodes CDR1 PRHDT and CDR2 FYEKMQ (reference sequence). The CDR3 reads CASSLFSFGSQETQYF. Written as DNA, the CDR3 is TGTGCCAGCAGCTTATTTTCCTTTGGTAGCCAAGAGACCCAGTACTTC. The whole variable domain, filled in from reference TRBV13 and TRBJ2-5, reads AAGVIQSPRHLIKEKRETATLKCYPIPRHDTVYWYQQGPGQDPQFLISFYEKMQSDKGSIPDRFSAQQFSDYHSELNMSSLELGDSALYFCASSLFSFGSQETQYFGPGTRLLVL.

A single count supports this clonotype. This chain links TRBV6-5 with TRBJ1-5, with D maybe TRBD1 (5 bases). This CDR3 comprises 14 residues. The V and J ends lost 4 bases and 1 base respectively, with 8 bases between them. Germline CDR1 is MNHEY and CDR2 is SVGAGI. CDR3 DNA: TGTGCCAGCAGTTCAGGGACGAGCAATCAGCCCCAGCATTTT. It is translated as CASSSGTSNQPQHF.

This clonotype was seen ten or more times. The V gene is TRBV6-5, the J gene TRBJ2-7; tentative D call: TRBD1 (8 bases). The V end was cut by 11 bases, the J end by 5 bases, with 19 bases between. Germline V lookup: CDR1 MNHEY, CDR2 SVGAGI. CDR3 length: 13 amino acids. The CDR3 sequence is CAAGGGSIHEQYF. The CDR3, as DNA: TGTGCCGCAGGGGGCGGGAGTATCCACGAGCAGTACTTC.

This clonotype has at least ten counts. The J gene is TRBJ2-5, the V gene TRBV16, with 7 positions matching TRBD1. From germline, CDR1 is KGHSY and CDR2 FQNENV. V shed 0 bases and J 5 bases; nucleotides not matched to a gene: 6. The CDR3 sequence is 15 residues long. CDR3 sequence reads: CASSQSRQGSETQYF. The CDR3 DNA is TGTGCCAGCAGCCAATCGAGACAGGGATCGGAGACCCAGTACTTC. Full variable domain (outside the CDR3, taken from reference TRBV16 and TRBJ2-5): GEEVAQTPKHLVRGEGQKAKLYCAPIKGHSYVFWYQQVLKNEFKFLISFQNENVFDETGMPKERFSAKCLPNSPCSLEIQATKLEDSAVYFCASSQSRQGSETQYFGPGTRLLVL.

The chain employs TRBV27 and TRBJ1-1; 7 bases map to TRBD1. The V and J ends lost 2 bases and 0 bases, in that order; junction bases with no gene match: 9. Germline assignment: CDR1 MNHEY and CDR2 SMNVEV (reference sequence). The CDR3 contains 17 residues. The CDR3 protein is CASSLSWTGRLNTEAFF. The CDR3, as DNA: TGTGCCAGCAGTTTAAGTTGGACAGGTCGATTGAACACTGAAGCTTTCTTT.

This clonotype was counted many times. The rearrangement links TRBV18 to TRBJ1-1, with a possible D match to TRBD1 (5 bases). This CDR3 has 15 amino acids. Looked up from germline, CDR1 is KGHSH and CDR2 is LQKENI. V shed 3 bases and J shed 4 bases, with 15 bases lying between them. The CDR3 nucleotides read TGTGCCAGCTCACCCCCGGGGGGAGGGAGCACTGAAGCTTTCTTT. Translated, it gives CASSPPGGGSTEAFF.

The V gene is TRBV6-5, the J gene TRBJ2-5; tentative D call: TRBD2 (5 bases). Germline V gene data show CDR1 as MNHEY and CDR2 as SVGAGI. The CDR3 runs 14 residues. The V and J ends lost 4 bases and 2 bases respectively, with 11 bases between them. The CDR3 loop is CASSWFTGQETQYF. The CDR3 DNA follows: TGTGCCAGCAGTTGGTTCACGGGGCAAGAGACCCAGTACTTC.

The V call is TRBV7-2, the J call TRBJ1-2; TRBD1 is a possible D gene (5 bases). Per the germline V gene, CDR1 is SGHTA and CDR2 is FQGNSA. Trimming left V 0 bases short and J 6 bases short, with 14 bases between. The CDR3 has 15 amino acids. DNA of the CDR3: TGTGCCAGCAGCTTAGCGCAAGGGACTCTGCATGGCTACACCTTC. Translated, it gives CASSLAQGTLHGYTF.

This clonotype was observed at least ten times. The V call is TRBV5-6, the J call TRBJ2-5, with unresolved D. Germline values: CDR1 SGHDT, CDR2 YYEEEE. V was trimmed by 3 bases and J by 8 bases, leaving 11 bases between them. The CDR3 contains 12 residues. The CDR3 loop is CASSSSPRTQYF. The CDR3 DNA reads as TGTGCCAGCAGCTCTAGTCCTAGAACCCAGTACTTC.

This clonotype was seen repeatedly, ten times or more. This chain uses TRBV11-2 with TRBJ2-7; 13 bases fit TRBD2. After removal of 3 bases from V and 3 bases from J, the junction contained 11 bases not matched to a gene. The length of the CDR3 is 18 residues. Germline CDR1 and CDR2: SGHAT and FQNNGV. This chain's CDR3 is CASSFPLHRTSGSYEQYF. CDR3 in DNA: TGTGCCAGCAGCTTCCCACTACACCGGACTAGCGGGAGCTACGAGCAGTACTTC.

This clonotype was picked up many times. This chain connects TRBV5-1 to TRBJ2-7; maybe TRBD1 (6 bases). The CDR3 covers 13 residues. Between the trimmed V and J ends, which lost 4 bases and 7 bases, there was a span of 15 bases. CDR1 and CDR2 from the germline V gene are SGHRS and YFSETQ. CDR3 region: CASSLTGTREQYF. In DNA form, the CDR3 reads TGCGCCAGCAGCCTGACAGGTACTAGGGAGCAGTACTTC. Full variable domain (rest looked up from reference TRBV5-1 and TRBJ2-7): KAGVTQTPRYLIKTRGQQVTLSCSPISGHRSVSWYQQTPGQGLQFLFEYFSETQRNKGNFPGRFSGRQFSNSRSEMNVSTLELGDSALYLCASSLTGTREQYFGPGTRLTVT.

This clonotype was counted many times. The J gene is TRBJ2-7, the V gene TRBV6-2 or TRBV6-3; D remains unclear. CDR1 and CDR2 (germline): MNHEY, SVGEGT. Between the trimmed V and J ends, which lost 7 bases and 4 bases, there was a span of 17 bases. The CDR3 totals 14 residues. The CDR3: CASMEYGVLYEQYF. In DNA form, the CDR3 reads TGTGCCAGCATGGAATATGGTGTGCTTTACGAGCAGTACTTC.

At least ten counts were recorded for this clonotype. The chain carries TRBV29-1 and TRBJ2-7; 10 nucleotides agree with TRBD2. The J segment lost 7 bases and the V segment lost 3 bases, leaving 6 bases of the junction unmatched. The CDR3 spans 13 residues. Per the germline V gene, CDR1 is SQVTM and CDR2 is ANQGSEA. The CDR3 sequence: CSVDTSGKGEQYF. CDR3 bases: TGCAGCGTTGACACTAGCGGGAAAGGGGAGCAGTACTTC.

This clonotype has ten or more counts. J is TRBJ1-1 and V is TRBV27, with unresolved D. With 3 bases removed from V and 1 base from J, the gap between germline ends came to 6 bases. Germline values: CDR1 MNHEY, CDR2 SMNVEV (reference sequence). This CDR3 has 13 amino acids. The CDR3 nucleotides are TGTGCCAGCAGTTTTAACAGGAACACTGAAGCTTTCTTT. Amino acid sequence: CASSFNRNTEAFF.

This clonotype was seen at least ten times. This chain connects TRBV11-3 to TRBJ1-2; D gene uncertain. Germline V gene data show CDR1 as SGHNT and CDR2 as YENEEA. The V end was cut by 2 bases, the J end by 0 bases, with 1 base between. CDR3 size: 12 residues. In DNA, the CDR3 is TGTGCCAGCAGCTTAACTAACTATGGCTACACCTTC. This translates into CASSLTNYGYTF.

The chain recombines TRBV24-1 with TRBJ1-5, with D tentatively TRBD1 (5 bases). The CDR3 spans 16 residues. V gave up 4 bases and J gave up 2 bases, with 14 bases separating them. In germline, CDR1 is KGHDR, CDR2 SFDVKD. For the CDR3, the DNA is TGTGCCACCAGTGACAACTACCAGGGCGGCAATCAGCCCCAGCATTTT. This sequence encodes CATSDNYQGGNQPQHF.

In its sample, this clonotype was seen many times. This chain joins TRBV7-2 and TRBJ2-7; no definite D call. Germline assignment: CDR1 SGHTA and CDR2 FQGNSA. V lost 3 bases and J 3 bases, leaving 9 bases between the germline ends. This CDR3 comprises 13 residues. CDR3 bases: TGTGCCAGCAGCTTCGGGTCAGGCTACGAGCAGTACTTC. Its protein product is CASSFGSGYEQYF.

This clonotype has ten or more counts. The chain combines TRBV28 with TRBJ1-1, with D hard to call. CDR1 and CDR2 (germline): MDHEN, SYDVKM. V gave up 1 base and J gave up 3 bases, with 12 bases separating them. The CDR3 spans 15 residues. In nucleotides, the CDR3 is TGTGCCAGCAGTTTATTCGGTTTAGGCGACACTGAAGCTTTCTTT. It encodes CASSLFGLGDTEAFF.

This clonotype came up many times. The V gene is TRBV7-8, the J gene TRBJ2-7; 7 bases align to TRBD2. V lost 0 bases to trimming and J lost 1 base; unmatched junction nucleotides: 6. Germline CDR1 SGHVS, CDR2 FQNEAQ. This CDR3 has 16 residues. DNA of the CDR3: TGTGCCAGCAGCTTAGCGGGAGGGGCTCCTTCCTACGAGCAGTACTTC. As protein: CASSLAGGAPSYEQYF.

V and J are TRBV28 and TRBJ1-6; maybe TRBD1 (6 bases). From germline, CDR1 is MDHEN and CDR2 SYDVKM. V lost 4 bases and J 11 bases, leaving 18 bases between the germline ends. The CDR3 totals 15 residues. The CDR3 spells CASSSRDIPFAPLHF. CDR3 nucleotides: TGTGCCAGCAGTTCCCGGGACATCCCATTTGCACCCCTCCACTTT.

The chain employs TRBV12-3 or TRBV12-4 and TRBJ2-7; D assignment may be TRBD1 or TRBD2 (6 bases each). The CDR3 is made up of 12 amino acids. Trimming pared 7 bases from V and 4 bases from J, leaving 11 bases between. This CDR3 is CASTGGGYEQYF. DNA for the CDR3: TGTGCCAGCACCGGAGGGGGGTACGAGCAGTACTTC.

The chain recombines TRBV20-1 with TRBJ2-5, with D perhaps matching TRBD1 or TRBD2 (6 bases each). The ends were cut back, 8 bases at V and 4 bases at J, with 17 bases in the middle. Germline V gene lookup returns CDR1 DFQATT and CDR2 SNEGSKA (reference sequence). The CDR3 spans 13 residues. The CDR3 region is CSLGGRPGETQYF. CDR3 bases: TGCAGTCTCGGGGGCAGGCCGGGAGAGACCCAGTACTTC.

The chain couples TRBV15 to TRBJ2-7; D could derive from TRBD1 or TRBD2 (5 bases each). Germline values: CDR1 LNHNV, CDR2 YYDKDF (reference sequence). V dropped 1 base and J dropped 2 bases, with 15 bases sitting between them. The length of the CDR3 is 16 residues. The CDR3 nucleotides read TGTGCCACCAGCAGAGGGGACGGGACGGCAACCTACGAGCAGTACTTC. Amino acids: CATSRGDGTATYEQYF.

V and J are TRBV11-3 and TRBJ2-7, with 7 bases aligning to TRBD1. With V trimmed by 8 bases and J by 0 bases, 10 bases remained unmatched. Per germline, CDR1 SGHNT and CDR2 YENEEA. The CDR3 spans 15 residues. In DNA, the CDR3 is TGTGCCAGCGCATCAACGGGACAGCGCTCCTACGAGCAGTACTTC. Translating gives CASASTGQRSYEQYF.

Many counts were recorded for this clonotype. The rearrangement joins TRBV29-1 to TRBJ1-5; D call uncertain. This CDR3 has 13 amino acids. The germline V and J ends were trimmed by 7 bases and 4 bases, with 14 bases remaining between them. Germline CDR1 is SQVTM and CDR2 is ANQGSEA. The CDR3 region has the DNA TGCAGCGCACTGCTGGATCTGAATCAGCCCCAGCATTTT. The encoded protein is CSALLDLNQPQHF. The whole variable domain, filled in from reference TRBV29-1 and TRBJ1-5, reads SAVISQKPSRDICQRGTSLTIQCQVDSQVTMMFWYRQQPGQSLTLIATANQGSEATYESGFVIDKFPISRPNLTFSTLTVSNMSPEDSSIYLCSALLDLNQPQHFGDGTRLSIL.

This clonotype was recorded at least ten times. This chain joins TRBV6-5 and TRBJ1-2; tentative D call: TRBD1 (5 bases). CDR3 length: 16 residues. Deletions cut 3 bases from V and 1 base from J, with 15 bases between. Germline CDR1 is MNHEY and CDR2 is SVGAGI. DNA for the CDR3: TGTGCCAGCAGTTATGGAGGGGTCACGGATAACTATGGCTACACCTTC. It encodes CASSYGGVTDNYGYTF.